These T cell receptor beta chains were read from a single sample in a study of neurological immune-mediated disorders. TCRdb redid the calling of the 5' RACE reads with MiXCR, one entry per CDR3 protein. The repertoire consists of 130,000 or so distinct CDR3 sequences, with more than 2.5% occurring once and the leading ten covering 1.3%. The sample was PBMCs. The receptor source for this set is a woman younger than 45 with multiple sclerosis. CDR3s include the opening cysteine and the closing phenylalanine or tryptophan. D genes are given only for firm matches. Where a row states a size, it is once, few, many or the class of an expanded clone; other rows omit it.

d_gene,j_gene,abundance,v_gene,CDR3nt,CDR3aa
TRBD1,TRBJ1-5,few,TRBV5-6,TGTGCCAGCAGCCCAGGGGGCCGAAATCAGCACCAGCATTTT,CASSPGGRNQHQHF
NA,TRBJ2-4,many,TRBV6-1,TGTGCCAGCAGTGAACTTCTGGGTCAAGAAGCCAAAAACATTCAGTACTTC,CASSELLGQEAKNIQYF
TRBD1,TRBJ2-7,many,TRBV18,TGTGCCAGCTCCCCAGGACAGGGGGTTTACGAGCAGTACTTC,CASSPGQGVYEQYF
TRBD1,TRBJ2-2,NA,TRBV30,TGTGCCTGGAGAGGGAAGACAGGGAGTTGGAGCACCGGGGAGCTGTTTTTT,CAWRGKTGSWSTGELFF
NA,TRBJ2-5,few,TRBV29-1,TGCAGCGCCACAGAAGAGACCCAGTACTTC,CSATEETQYF
TRBD1,TRBJ2-5,many,TRBV5-1,TGCGCCAGCAGCTTGGAAACAGGGGGCGGAAAGACCCAGTACTTC,CASSLETGGGKTQYF
NA,TRBJ2-3,many,TRBV20-1,TGCAGTGGGGGGGGCGGAACAGATACGCAGTATTTT,CSGGGGTDTQYF
NA,TRBJ1-1,many,TRBV5-1,TGCGCCAGCAGCTCCCCTACAAAGCTGAACACTGAAGCTTTCTTT,CASSSPTKLNTEAFF
NA,TRBJ2-7,many,TRBV29-1,TGCAGCGTTGTAAGTACCTTCTCCTACGAGCAGTACTTC,CSVVSTFSYEQYF
NA,TRBJ2-1,many,TRBV6-5,TGTGCCAGCAGCCTGTGGGATAACAATGAGCAGTTCTTC,CASSLWDNNEQFF
NA,TRBJ1-2,many,TRBV12-3/TRBV12-4,TGTGCCAGCAGTGACGGGATTAACTATGGCTACACCTTC,CASSDGINYGYTF
NA,TRBJ1-5,many,TRBV7-8,TGTGCCAGCAGCCCCGACAGGTCTCCAAAGGCCCAGCATTTT,CASSPDRSPKAQHF
TRBD2,TRBJ2-1,many,TRBV24-1,TGTGCCACCAGTGATTCCGGACTAGCGGTTAGCAATGAGCAGTTCTTC,CATSDSGLAVSNEQFF
TRBD2,TRBJ2-7,few,TRBV6-5,TGTGCCAGCAGCAGGGAGGGGAACGAGCAGTACTTC,CASSREGNEQYF
NA,TRBJ2-6,many,TRBV27,TGTGCCAGCAGTTTTTACGGGGCCAACGTCCTGACTTTC,CASSFYGANVLTF
NA,TRBJ2-1,NA,TRBV7-6,TGTGCCAGCAGCACTAGGATAAGGGGGAGAGGCTACAATGAGCAGTTCTTC,CASSTRIRGRGYNEQFF
TRBD1,TRBJ2-1,many,TRBV9,TGTGCCAGCAGCCCCCATTCCGGGACAGGGGCGTACAATGAGCAGTTCTTC,CASSPHSGTGAYNEQFF
NA,TRBJ2-3,many,TRBV5-1,TGCGCCAGCCACCGGGACACGAAGGCTAATACGCAGTATTTT,CASHRDTKANTQYF
NA,TRBJ2-3,many,TRBV27,TGTGCCAGCAGTTTAGCCGGTAGCACAGATACGCAGTATTTT,CASSLAGSTDTQYF
NA,TRBJ2-2,many,TRBV20-1,TGCAGTGCTGGGACTCTGGGGGCCACCGGGGAGCTGTTTTTT,CSAGTLGATGELFF
NA,TRBJ1-1,many,TRBV5-1,TGCGCCAGCAGCTCGACAGGGAACACTGAAGCTTTCTTT,CASSSTGNTEAFF
NA,TRBJ1-4,many,TRBV14,TGTGCCAGCAGCCCGGGGCGGGAAAAACTGTTTTTT,CASSPGREKLFF
NA,TRBJ1-4,many,TRBV6-6,TGTGCCAGCAGTTACTCGTCAGGGAGTAATGAAAAACTGTTTTTT,CASSYSSGSNEKLFF
NA,TRBJ2-7,NA,TRBV30,TGTGCCTGGACCGAGGGACACCACACCTCCTACGAGCAGTACTTC,CAWTEGHHTSYEQYF
NA,TRBJ2-7,few,TRBV18,TGTGCCAGCTCACCAATTCTTGGACCTAGGAACTACGAGCAGTACTTC,CASSPILGPRNYEQYF
TRBD2,TRBJ2-7,many,TRBV20-1,TGCAGTGCTAGAGGACAGCGGGAGATCGACGAGCAGTACTTC,CSARGQREIDEQYF
TRBD2,TRBJ2-1,many,TRBV9,TGTGCCAGCAGCTCTAGCGGGGTGACCTACAATGAGCAGTTCTTC,CASSSSGVTYNEQFF
NA,TRBJ1-1,NA,TRBV30,TGTGCCTGGAGTCAGGTGAACACTGAAGCTTTCTTT,CAWSQVNTEAFF
TRBD1,TRBJ1-2,many,TRBV30,TGTGCCTGGAGTATGGGGACAGGGACGGGTGGCTACACCTTC,CAWSMGTGTGGYTF
NA,TRBJ2-5,many,TRBV4-3,TGCGCCAGCAGCCAAAAACAGGGTCGGGAGACCCAGTACTTC,CASSQKQGRETQYF
NA,TRBJ2-2,many,TRBV14,TGTGCCAGCAGCCAACCCCCCCGGGAGCTGTTTTTT,CASSQPPRELFF
NA,TRBJ1-1,many,TRBV14,TGTGCCAGCAGCCTAAAACTGAACACTGAAGCTTTCTTT,CASSLKLNTEAFF
NA,TRBJ2-7,many,TRBV7-8,TGTGCCAGCAGCTTAGAGCGTCCCTACGAGCAGTACTTC,CASSLERPYEQYF
NA,TRBJ1-2,many,TRBV4-1,TGCGCCAGCAGCCAAGATCGCCTTGGGGGATTGGTTTACTATGGCTACACCTTC,CASSQDRLGGLVYYGYTF
NA,TRBJ1-4,few,TRBV6-5,TGTGCCAGCAGGAGTCGGGACGGCTTTAATGAAAAACTGTTTTTT,CASRSRDGFNEKLFF
NA,TRBJ1-1,many,TRBV7-9,TGTGCCAGCAGTTTAGATATGAACACTGAAGCTTTCTTT,CASSLDMNTEAFF
TRBD1,TRBJ1-1,NA,TRBV7-2,TGTGCCAGCAGCGTTCCGGACAGGTTCACTGAAGCTTTCTTT,CASSVPDRFTEAFF
TRBD2,TRBJ2-7,many,TRBV9,TGTGCCAGCAGCGTAGCTCCTACTAGCGAGTCCGAGCAGTACTTC,CASSVAPTSESEQYF
NA,TRBJ2-5,many,TRBV6-5,TGTGCCAGCGGCGCTACCGGGGAGACCCAGTACTTC,CASGATGETQYF
NA,TRBJ1-6,many,TRBV6-6,TGTGCCAGCAGTTACTCGGCGGACTCTTATACATCACCCCTCCACTTT,CASSYSADSYTSPLHF
NA,TRBJ1-1,many,TRBV20-1,TGCAGTGCTACCGGGAACACTGAAGCTTTCTTT,CSATGNTEAFF
NA,TRBJ1-5,NA,TRBV6-5,TGTGCCAGCAGTTACTCGGGCACACAGCCCCAGCATTTT,CASSYSGTQPQHF
NA,TRBJ1-2,many,TRBV12-3/TRBV12-4,TGTGCCAGCAGCCTCGGCCTTAACTATGGCTACACCTTC,CASSLGLNYGYTF
NA,TRBJ2-1,many,TRBV7-6,TGTGCCAGCAGCTTAGATGGGAATGAGCAGTTCTTC,CASSLDGNEQFF
NA,TRBJ2-4,many,TRBV12-3/TRBV12-4,TGTGCCAGCAGTTTATATACGGGGGAAGGCAAAAACATTCAGTACTTC,CASSLYTGEGKNIQYF
TRBD1,TRBJ2-7,many,TRBV5-5,TGTGCCAGCAGCTCAACAGGGGTCGAGCAGTACTTC,CASSSTGVEQYF
NA,TRBJ1-1,NA,TRBV7-2,TGTGCCAGCAGCTTAGTGGGACCCGGCACTGAAGCTTTCTTT,CASSLVGPGTEAFF
TRBD1,TRBJ2-7,many,TRBV5-1,TGCGCCAGCAGCTTGGCGGGACAGGAATACGAGCAGTACTTC,CASSLAGQEYEQYF
NA,TRBJ2-7,many,TRBV6-2/TRBV6-3,TGTGCCAGCAGTTACTCGGGGCTCCAAATGGGGGAGCAGTACTTC,CASSYSGLQMGEQYF
NA,TRBJ1-6,NA,TRBV27,TGTGCCAGCAAACGGGGCGCGGAGGGATATTCAACCCTCAACTTT,CASKRGAEGYSTLNF
NA,TRBJ2-7,few,TRBV4-1,TGCGCCAGCAGCCAAGAAACGGACGACTCCTACGAGCAGTACTTC,CASSQETDDSYEQYF
TRBD1,TRBJ2-1,NA,TRBV18,TGTGCCAGCTCACCGGACAGGGCCTCTTTGCAGTTCTTC,CASSPDRASLQFF
TRBD2,TRBJ2-3,many,TRBV10-3,TGTGCCATCAGTGAGGTGTTAGCGGGAGGTTCCGATACGCAGTATTTT,CAISEVLAGGSDTQYF
NA,TRBJ2-7,many,TRBV20-1,TGCAGTGCTACCATCCCGGGACGGCCGTACTACGAGCAGTACTTC,CSATIPGRPYYEQYF